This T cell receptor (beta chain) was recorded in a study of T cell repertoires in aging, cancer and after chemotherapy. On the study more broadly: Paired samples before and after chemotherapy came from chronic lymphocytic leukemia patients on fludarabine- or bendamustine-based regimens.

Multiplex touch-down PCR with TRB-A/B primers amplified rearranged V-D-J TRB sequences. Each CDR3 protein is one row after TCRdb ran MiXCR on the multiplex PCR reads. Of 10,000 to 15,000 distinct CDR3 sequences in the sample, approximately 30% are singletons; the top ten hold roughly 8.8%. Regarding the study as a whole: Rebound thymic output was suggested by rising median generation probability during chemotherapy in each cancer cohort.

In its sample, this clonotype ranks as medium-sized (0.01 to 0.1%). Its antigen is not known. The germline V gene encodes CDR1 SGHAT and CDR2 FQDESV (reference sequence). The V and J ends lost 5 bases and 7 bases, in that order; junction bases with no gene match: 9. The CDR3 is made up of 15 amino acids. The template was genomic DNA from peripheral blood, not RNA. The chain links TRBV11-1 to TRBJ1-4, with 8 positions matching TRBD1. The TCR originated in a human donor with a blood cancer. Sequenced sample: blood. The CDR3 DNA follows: TGTGCCAGCAGCAAAAGACAGGGGTGGACTGAAAAACTGTTTTTT. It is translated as CASSKRQGWTEKLFF.